This TCR beta chain was profiled in a study of cytomegalovirus exposure and HLA in healthy donors. Germline CDR1 reads ENHRY; CDR2 reads SYGVKD. The CDR3 length is 17 residues. Germline trimming cut 0 bases from V and 7 bases from J; bases unmatched to any gene: 15. As for the donors, each was a healthy bone marrow donor. PCR was performed using 60 Vbeta and 13 Jbeta primers. Measured with immunoSEQ multiplex PCR; TCRdb has only the in-frame clones, and not every one. The sample consists of around 180,000 clones, 81% of them appearing once. Worth noting for this clone: Its antigen is undetermined.

The study, taken as a whole, reports: The study labeled more than 150 TCR beta chains cytomegalovirus-associated. The HLA-A and HLA-B alleles of most subjects were reportedly predicted accurately from TCR beta sequences. Per a prior analysis, the majority of TCR beta V segments were productive roughly 87% or roughly 30% of the time.

The sequence came from a man aged 18 to 29 in good health and CMV-seronegative. This chain connects TRBV10-3 to TRBJ2-7, with 7 bases matching TRBD2. Sequenced sample: PBMCs. The CDR3 loop reads CAISESGRGPAVVEQYF. The CDR3 DNA follows: TGTGCCATCAGTGAGTCGGGGAGGGGCCCGGCCGTTGTAGAGCAGTACTTC.